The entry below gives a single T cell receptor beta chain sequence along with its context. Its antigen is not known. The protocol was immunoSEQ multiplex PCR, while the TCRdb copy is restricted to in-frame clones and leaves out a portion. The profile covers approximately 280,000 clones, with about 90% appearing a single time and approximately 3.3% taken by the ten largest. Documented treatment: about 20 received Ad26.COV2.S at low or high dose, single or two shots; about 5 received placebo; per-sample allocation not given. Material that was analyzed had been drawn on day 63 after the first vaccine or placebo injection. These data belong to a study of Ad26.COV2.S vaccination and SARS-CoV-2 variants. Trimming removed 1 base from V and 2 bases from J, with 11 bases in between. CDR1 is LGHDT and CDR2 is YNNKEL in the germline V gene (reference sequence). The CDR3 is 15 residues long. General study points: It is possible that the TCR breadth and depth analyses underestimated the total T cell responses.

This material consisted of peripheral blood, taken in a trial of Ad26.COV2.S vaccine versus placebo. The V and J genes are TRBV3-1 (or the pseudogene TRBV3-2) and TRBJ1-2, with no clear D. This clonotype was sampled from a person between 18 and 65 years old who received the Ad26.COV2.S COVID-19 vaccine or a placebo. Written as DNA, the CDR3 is TGTGCCAGCAGCCAAGTATCCCTCGAAAACTATGGCTACACCTTC. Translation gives CASSQVSLENYGYTF.